This T cell receptor (beta chain) comes out of a study of T cell repertoires in cytomegalovirus infection. Study details: Newly reported HLA-C-restricted and thoroughly characterized HLA-B-restricted CMV epitopes were employed. Study-wide results and limits: The ex vivo response was dominated by HLA-C-restricted CMV-specific TCR beta clonotypes.

Germline V lookup: CDR1 SGHVS, CDR2 FQNEAQ. V dropped 5 bases and J dropped 5; count of bases not matched to a gene: 4. The CDR3 totals 13 residues. There are a few counts of this clonotype. The target antigen is unknown. TCRdb reprocessed the reads via MiXCR and lists one record per CDR3 protein. The sample records hundreds of thousands of distinct CDR3 sequences, approximately 33% being singletons. This clonotype was obtained from a human donor in good health (CMV status not recorded). Some clones in this sample may be carry-over from other donors' samples. Here the sequenced sample was cultured PBMCs, taken from culture after CMV antigen stimulation. The gene calls are TRBV7-8 and TRBJ2-5; 8 nucleotides line up with TRBD1. The CDR3 nucleotides read TGTGCCAGCAGCGCCAGGGGGCGGGAGACCCAGTACTTC. Translated, it gives CASSARGRETQYF.